This paragraph reports one T cell receptor (beta chain). The treatment denotes: oral pan-JAK inhibitor, 5-10 mg twice daily. Germline loops: CDR1 GTSNPN, CDR2 SVGIG (reference sequence). This CDR3 contains 13 residues. V shed 3 bases and J shed 2 bases, with 10 bases lying between them. The entry originates in a study of CD8+ T cells in alopecia areata. RNA, once extracted, was reverse transcribed into cDNA for use as the sequencing template. TCRdb's table, derived via immunoSEQ multiplex PCR, lists solely in-frame clones and lacks some. Among over 200,000 clones, around 66% were seen once, and the ten largest hold roughly 4.2%.

Specimen: CD4+ T cells sorted from blood, collected at week 4, from a patient treated with tofacitinib. This TCR was recovered from a human donor with alopecia areata. V is TRBV30 and J is TRBJ1-2, with D hard to call. This chain's CDR3 is CAWSPSWNYGYTF. The CDR3 bases are TGTGCCTGGAGCCCGTCCTGGAACTATGGCTACACCTTC.